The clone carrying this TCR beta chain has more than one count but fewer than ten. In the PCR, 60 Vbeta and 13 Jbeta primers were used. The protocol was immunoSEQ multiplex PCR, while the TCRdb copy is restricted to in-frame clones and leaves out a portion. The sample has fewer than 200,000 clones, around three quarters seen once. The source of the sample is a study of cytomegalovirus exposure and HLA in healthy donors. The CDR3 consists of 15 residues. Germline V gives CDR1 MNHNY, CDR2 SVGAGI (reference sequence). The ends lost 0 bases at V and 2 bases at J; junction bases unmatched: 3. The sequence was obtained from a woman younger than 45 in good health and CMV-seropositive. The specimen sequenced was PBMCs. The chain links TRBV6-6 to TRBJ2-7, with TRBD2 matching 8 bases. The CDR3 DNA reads TGTGCCAGCAGTTACTCAGCGGGACTAGCCTACGAGCAGTACTTC. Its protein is CASSYSAGLAYEQYF.